Presented here are 4 T cell receptor beta chains from one specimen sequenced in a study of T-cell memory formation after mild COVID-19 (dated by TCRdb to the early 2020s). The method behind the library was 5' RACE. Sequenced on an Illumina NovaSeq 6000. TCRdb reworked the public reads: Q25 trimming with fastp, MiXCR clone assembly, productive beta chains retained. Rows with a matching CDR3 protein are joined into one entry that keeps the most common DNA and genes. The sample table contains 300,000 to 400,000 distinct CDR3 sequences; only one count was recorded for 25% to 30% of them. The ten largest clones add up to around an eighth of the sample. Sequencing was done on a sample of PBMCs or a T cell subset sorted from them (not recorded which). Every receptor here comes from an adult woman who had mild COVID-19 (a few samples of this study predate the infection). The sample titles of this study are shuffled in the database, so cell type and time point are left out; the donor was told from shared clones.

The chain combines TRBV5-1 with TRBJ2-5; D ambiguous. The CDR3 runs 13 residues. The germline V gene encodes CDR1 SGHRS and CDR2 YFSETQ. V was clipped by 3 bases and J by 2 bases, with 8 bases between them. CDR3 in amino acids: CASSWNGQETQYF. CDR3 in DNA: TGCGCCAGCAGCTGGAATGGGCAAGAGACCCAGTACTTC.

DNA of the CDR3: TGTGCCAGCAGTTGGGAGGGGACAGGGGCCCCCGGGCAGCCCCAGCATTTT. It is translated as CASSWEGTGAPGQPQHF. The chain carries TRBV6-2 or TRBV6-3 and TRBJ1-5, with 10 bases fitting TRBD1. In germline, CDR1 is MNHEY, CDR2 SVGEGT. V shed 4 bases, J shed 7 bases, and the junction held 13 bases outside the gene matches. CDR3 length: 17 residues.

This clonotype was seen at least ten times. The chain links TRBV5-1 to TRBJ1-2; D uncertain. V was cut by 0 bases and J by 4 bases, with 7 bases left in between. Germline values: CDR1 SGHRS, CDR2 YFSETQ. The CDR3 has 13 residues. The CDR3 DNA reads TGCGCCAGCAGCTTGGGTGGAGCCTATGGCTACACCTTC. Translation gives CASSLGGAYGYTF.

The rearrangement joins TRBV5-1 to TRBJ2-1; the match to TRBD2 covers 11 bases. The CDR3 is made up of 18 amino acids. V was pared by 0 bases and J by 5 bases, with 10 bases of the junction left unmatched. Germline-derived CDR1 and CDR2 are SGHRS and YFSETQ. The CDR3 region has the DNA TGCGCCAGCAGCTTGGAGCGTAGCGGGGGGGCAAGACACAATGAGCAGTTCTTC. The encoded protein is CASSLERSGGARHNEQFF.